Sequencing of this T cell receptor (beta chain) was carried out in a study of CD8+ T cells in alopecia areata. Study-wide points: Scalp lesions, especially in alopecia totalis/universalis, had higher clonality than normal scalp. In scalp samples, resident alphabeta T cells of normal skin are also sequenced.

Extracted RNA was reverse transcribed into cDNA, the sequencing template. Assay used: immunoSEQ multiplex PCR; TCRdb lists only in-frame clones, some missing. This table holds more than 100,000 clones, approximately 60% found once. CD4+ and CD8+ T cells were sorted from PBMCs. V was clipped by 4 bases and J by 4 bases, with 15 bases between them. The germline V gene has CDR1 SGHDT and CDR2 YYEEEE. This CDR3 has 15 residues. Turning to this clone: Its antigen is unidentified.

This sequence joins TRBV5-6 and TRBJ2-1; D may be TRBD2 (6 bases). Sequencing was performed on CD4+ T cells sorted from blood. The sequence came from a human donor in good health. In DNA form, the CDR3 reads TGTGCCAGCAGCAGACTAGGAGGGGATTACAATGAGCAGTTCTTC. The encoded protein is CASSRLGGDYNEQFF.